This T cell receptor beta chain derives from a study of T cells in Graves' hyperthyroidism and ophthalmopathy. Authors of the study amplified TCR beta CDR3 regions from RNA transcripts. In the first-round RT-PCR of the TCR CDR3, the HTBI primer set was used. TCRdb fed the multiplex PCR reads into MiXCR, producing one record per CDR3 protein. This table has 450,000 to 700,000 distinct CDR3 sequences, about half appearing once. V lost 5 bases, J lost 2 bases, and 11 bases stayed unmatched. This CDR3 is 16 amino acids long. Germline CDR1 reads SGHVS; CDR2 reads FQNEAQ. Notes on this clonotype: The antigen remains unidentified.

Findings and limits, study-wide: A median approximately 6.5 months before onset, the model predicted ophthalmopathy. The majority of expanded thyroid clonotypes above 0.001 also appeared in blood.

The sequence was obtained from an adult woman with Graves' disease, either hyperthyroidism or ophthalmopathy (not recorded which). Specimen: peripheral blood or thyroid tissue (not recorded which). This sequence joins TRBV7-8 and TRBJ1-2, with 7 nucleotides matching TRBD1. This chain's CDR3 is CASSIRPGQDNYGYTF. The CDR3 DNA reads as TGTGCCAGCAGCATCAGACCTGGACAGGACAACTATGGCTACACCTTC.